This is a list of T cell receptor beta chains from one sample in a study of control samples from healthy donors and cancer patients. Sequenced by immunoSEQ multiplex PCR; TCRdb stores in-frame clones only, minus some. Here the sample spans 160,000 or so clones, approximately 94% being singletons. The specimen was PBMCs. The receptor set was obtained from a man aged 55 to 70 with colorectal cancer. Both conserved end residues are part of each CDR3. A D gene is named only where the DNA matches it firmly. Rows give clone size only sometimes, using once, few, many, or a class for an expanded clone.

D: -
V: TRBV10-2
J: TRBJ1-1
size: -
length: 13
DNA: TGCGCCAGCAGCCTGACAGTGAACACTGAAGCTTTCTTT
CDR3: CASSLTVNTEAFF

D: TRBD1
V: TRBV18
J: TRBJ2-1
size: -
length: 17
DNA: TGTGCCAGCTCACCGATTGTGGGACAGGGGGGAGTCAATGAGCAGTTCTTC
CDR3: CASSPIVGQGGVNEQFF

D: TRBD1
V: TRBV19
J: TRBJ1-1
size: -
length: 15
DNA: TGTGCCAGTAGTCCTCAGGGACAGATGAACACTGAAGCTTTCTTT
CDR3: CASSPQGQMNTEAFF

D: TRBD2
V: TRBV18
J: TRBJ2-7
size: -
length: 14
DNA: TGTGCCAGCTCCCGGGAGGGGGGCTCCTACGAGCAGTACTTC
CDR3: CASSREGGSYEQYF

D: -
V: TRBV12-3/TRBV12-4
J: TRBJ1-2
size: -
length: 13
DNA: TGTGCCAGCAGTTTTCAGCAGGGCTGGGGCTACACCTTC
CDR3: CASSFQQGWGYTF

D: TRBD1
V: TRBV10-1
J: TRBJ2-6
size: -
length: 19
DNA: TGCGCCAGCAGTGAAATCGAGGACAGGCCTAGCTCTGGGGCCAACGTCCTGACTTTC
CDR3: CASSEIEDRPSSGANVLTF

D: TRBD1
V: TRBV27
J: TRBJ1-2
size: -
length: 16
DNA: TGTGCCAGCAGTGAAACAGGGGGCCGTCATAACTATGGCTACACCTTC
CDR3: CASSETGGRHNYGYTF

D: TRBD1
V: TRBV10-3
J: TRBJ2-7
size: -
length: 15
DNA: TGTGCCATCAGTAAAGACCGGGACAGCCGTTACGAGCAGTACTTC
CDR3: CAISKDRDSRYEQYF

D: TRBD1
V: TRBV24-1
J: TRBJ2-3
size: -
length: 14
DNA: TGTGCCACCAGTGAAGGGACAGGGCCAGATACGCAGTATTTT
CDR3: CATSEGTGPDTQYF

D: -
V: TRBV18
J: TRBJ2-3
size: -
length: 12
DNA: TGTGCCAGCTCCTCTAATGTAGATACGCAGTATTTT
CDR3: CASSSNVDTQYF

D: -
V: TRBV11-2
J: TRBJ1-1
size: -
length: 14
DNA: TGTGCCAGCAGCCGACCGGAAGGCGGCACTGAAGCTTTCTTT
CDR3: CASSRPEGGTEAFF

D: -
V: TRBV5-5
J: TRBJ2-2
size: -
length: 12
DNA: TGTGCCAGCAGCTTGGAAACCGGGGAGCTGTTTTTT
CDR3: CASSLETGELFF

D: -
V: TRBV21-1
J: TRBJ2-7
size: -
length: 16
DNA: TGTGCCAGCACTCCAGGGGGGCCAGGAAATAACTACGAGCAGTACTTC
CDR3: CASTPGGPGNNYEQYF

D: TRBD1
V: TRBV15
J: TRBJ2-2
size: -
length: 19
DNA: TGTGCCACCAGCAGAAGCCTGGGCCAACAGGGGGCGAGGAGCGGGGAGCTGTTTTTT
CDR3: CATSRSLGQQGARSGELFF

D: -
V: TRBV19
J: TRBJ2-3
size: -
length: 13
DNA: TGTGCCAGTAGTATATCCCCGGGGCATACGCAGTATTTT
CDR3: CASSISPGHTQYF

D: -
V: TRBV29-1
J: TRBJ1-3
size: -
length: 12
DNA: TGCAGCGCCGCGACGGCAGGAAACACCATATATTTT
CDR3: CSAATAGNTIYF

D: TRBD1
V: TRBV2
J: TRBJ1-1
size: -
length: 12
DNA: TGTGCCAGCAGTTACAGGGGGCCGGCGGCTTTCTTT
CDR3: CASSYRGPAAFF

D: TRBD2
V: TRBV2
J: TRBJ2-2
size: -
length: 15
DNA: TGTGCCAGCAACCGACTAGCACCGAACACCGGGGAGCTGTTTTTT
CDR3: CASNRLAPNTGELFF

D: -
V: TRBV25-1
J: TRBJ2-5
size: -
length: 15
DNA: TGTGCCAGCAGTGAAGGGTTGGGGGGCTGGGAGACCCAGTACTTC
CDR3: CASSEGLGGWETQYF

D: TRBD1
V: TRBV3-1/TRBV3-2
J: TRBJ1-1
size: -
length: 13
DNA: TGTGCCAGCAGCCCCGGGACAGGCGATGGAGCTTTCTTT
CDR3: CASSPGTGDGAFF

D: -
V: TRBV20-1
J: TRBJ1-4
size: -
length: 17
DNA: TGCAGTGCTAGTGACACCCAAAGACGAACAACTAATGAAAAACTGTTTTTT
CDR3: CSASDTQRRTTNEKLFF

D: -
V: TRBV7-2
J: TRBJ1-1
size: -
length: 14
DNA: TGTGCCAGCAGGGCAGGGACCCTGAACACTGAAGCTTTCTTT
CDR3: CASRAGTLNTEAFF

D: -
V: TRBV4-1
J: TRBJ1-1
size: few
length: 13
DNA: TGCGCCAGCAGCCAAGCGGGCAGCACTGAAGCTTTCTTT
CDR3: CASSQAGSTEAFF

D: -
V: TRBV2
J: TRBJ2-5
size: once
length: 15
DNA: TGTGCCAGCAGTGAGTCAAGGTTGAGACCAGAGACCCAGTACTTC
CDR3: CASSESRLRPETQYF

D: -
V: TRBV7-9
J: TRBJ2-2
size: -
length: 15
DNA: TGTGCCAGCAGCTTAAGGAGGGTGGTCACCGGGGAGCTGTTTTTT
CDR3: CASSLRRVVTGELFF

D: TRBD1
V: TRBV3-1/TRBV3-2
J: TRBJ2-5
size: -
length: 13
DNA: TGTGCCAGCAGCCCGGGACAGCGGGAGACCCAGTACTTC
CDR3: CASSPGQRETQYF

D: -
V: TRBV18
J: TRBJ2-6
size: -
length: 16
DNA: TGTGCCAGCTCTTTCAGTGATCAATCTGGGGCCAACGTCCTGACTTTC
CDR3: CASSFSDQSGANVLTF